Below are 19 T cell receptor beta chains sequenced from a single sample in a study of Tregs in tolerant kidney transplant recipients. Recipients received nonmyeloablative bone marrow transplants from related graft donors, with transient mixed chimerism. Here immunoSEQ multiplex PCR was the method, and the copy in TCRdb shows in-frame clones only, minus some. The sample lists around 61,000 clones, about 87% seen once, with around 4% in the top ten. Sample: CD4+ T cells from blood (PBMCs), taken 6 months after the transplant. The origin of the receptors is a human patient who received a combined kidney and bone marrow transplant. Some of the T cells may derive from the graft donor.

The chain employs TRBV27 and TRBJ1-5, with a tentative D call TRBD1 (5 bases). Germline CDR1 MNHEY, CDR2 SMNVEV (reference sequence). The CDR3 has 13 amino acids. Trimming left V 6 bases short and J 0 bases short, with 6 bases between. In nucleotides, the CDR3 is TGTGCCAGCAGGGACACTAGCAATCAGCCCCAGCATTTT. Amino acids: CASRDTSNQPQHF.

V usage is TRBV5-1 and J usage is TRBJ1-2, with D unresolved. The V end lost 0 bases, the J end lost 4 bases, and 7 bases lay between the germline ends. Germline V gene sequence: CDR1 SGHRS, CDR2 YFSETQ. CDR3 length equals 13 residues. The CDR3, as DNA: TGCGCCAGCAGCTTGGACACAAGCTATGGCTACACCTTC. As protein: CASSLDTSYGYTF. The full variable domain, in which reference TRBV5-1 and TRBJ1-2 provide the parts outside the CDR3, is KAGVTQTPRYLIKTRGQQVTLSCSPISGHRSVSWYQQTPGQGLQFLFEYFSETQRNKGNFPGRFSGRQFSNSRSEMNVSTLELGDSALYLCASSLDTSYGYTFGSGTRLTVV.

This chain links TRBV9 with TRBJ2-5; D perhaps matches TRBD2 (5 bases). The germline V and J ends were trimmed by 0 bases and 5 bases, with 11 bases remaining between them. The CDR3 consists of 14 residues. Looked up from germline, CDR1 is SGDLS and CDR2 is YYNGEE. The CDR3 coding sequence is TGTGCCAGCAGCGTAGAAGGTAGAGGGGAGACCCAGTACTTC. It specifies CASSVEGRGETQYF.

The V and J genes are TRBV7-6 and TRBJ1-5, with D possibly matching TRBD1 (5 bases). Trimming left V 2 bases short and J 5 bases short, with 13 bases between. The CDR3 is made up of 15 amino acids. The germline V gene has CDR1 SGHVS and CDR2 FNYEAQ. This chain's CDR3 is CASSLNTGPDQPQHF. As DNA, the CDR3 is TGTGCCAGCAGCTTAAATACAGGACCTGATCAGCCCCAGCATTTT.

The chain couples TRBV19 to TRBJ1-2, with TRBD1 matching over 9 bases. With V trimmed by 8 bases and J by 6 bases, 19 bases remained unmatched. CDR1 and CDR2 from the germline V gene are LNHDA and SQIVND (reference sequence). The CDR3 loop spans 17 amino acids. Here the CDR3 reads CASERSGQGKTGDGYTF. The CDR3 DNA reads TGTGCCAGTGAAAGGTCGGGACAGGGAAAAACGGGCGATGGCTACACCTTC.

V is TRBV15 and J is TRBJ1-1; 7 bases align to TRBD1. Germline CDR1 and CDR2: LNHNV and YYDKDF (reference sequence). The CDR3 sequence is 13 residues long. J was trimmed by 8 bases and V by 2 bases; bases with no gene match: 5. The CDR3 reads CATSRPGQTEAFF. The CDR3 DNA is TGTGCCACCAGCAGACCGGGACAGACAGAAGCTTTCTTT.

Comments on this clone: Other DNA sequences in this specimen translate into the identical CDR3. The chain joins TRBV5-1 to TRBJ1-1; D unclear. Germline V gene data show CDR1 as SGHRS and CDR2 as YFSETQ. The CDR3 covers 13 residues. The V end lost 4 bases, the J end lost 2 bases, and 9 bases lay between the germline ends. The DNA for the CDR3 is TGCGCCAGCAGCCCCCACACAAACACTGAAGCTTTCTTT. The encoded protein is CASSPHTNTEAFF. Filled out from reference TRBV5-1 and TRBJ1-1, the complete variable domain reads KAGVTQTPRYLIKTRGQQVTLSCSPISGHRSVSWYQQTPGQGLQFLFEYFSETQRNKGNFPGRFSGRQFSNSRSEMNVSTLELGDSALYLCASSPHTNTEAFFGQGTRLTVV.

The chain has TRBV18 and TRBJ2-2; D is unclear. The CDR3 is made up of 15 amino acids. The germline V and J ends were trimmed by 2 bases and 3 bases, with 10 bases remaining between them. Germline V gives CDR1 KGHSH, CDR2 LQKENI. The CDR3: CASSPVLPDTGELFF. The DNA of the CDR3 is TGTGCCAGCTCACCAGTTCTACCTGACACCGGGGAGCTGTTTTTT.

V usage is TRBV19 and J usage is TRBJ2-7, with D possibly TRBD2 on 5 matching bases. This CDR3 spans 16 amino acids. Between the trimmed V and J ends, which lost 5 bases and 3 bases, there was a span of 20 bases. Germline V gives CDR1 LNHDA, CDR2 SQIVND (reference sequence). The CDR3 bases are TGTGCCAGTAGTTTTGGAACTCTGAGGAGGATCTACGAGCAGTACTTC. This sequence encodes CASSFGTLRRIYEQYF.

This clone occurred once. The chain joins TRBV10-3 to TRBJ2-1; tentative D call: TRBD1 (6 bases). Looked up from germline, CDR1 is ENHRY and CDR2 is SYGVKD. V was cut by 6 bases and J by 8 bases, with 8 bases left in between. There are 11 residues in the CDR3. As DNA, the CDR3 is TGTGCCATCAGGGGGGCGGATGAGCAGTTCTTC. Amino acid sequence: CAIRGADEQFF.

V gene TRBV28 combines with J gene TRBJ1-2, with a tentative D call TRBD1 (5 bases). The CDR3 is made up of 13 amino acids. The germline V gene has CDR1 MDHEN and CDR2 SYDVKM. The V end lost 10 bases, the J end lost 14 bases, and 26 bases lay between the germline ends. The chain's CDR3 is CATAGRLYPTMTF. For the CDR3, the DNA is TGTGCCACCGCGGGACGCTTATATCCCACTATGACCTTC.

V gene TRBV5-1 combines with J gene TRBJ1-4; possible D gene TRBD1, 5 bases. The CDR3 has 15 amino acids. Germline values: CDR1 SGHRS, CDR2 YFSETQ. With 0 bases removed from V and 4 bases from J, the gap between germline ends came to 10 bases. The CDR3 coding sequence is TGCGCCAGCAGCTTGGCAGGGCTGGATAATGAAAAACTGTTTTTT. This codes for CASSLAGLDNEKLFF.

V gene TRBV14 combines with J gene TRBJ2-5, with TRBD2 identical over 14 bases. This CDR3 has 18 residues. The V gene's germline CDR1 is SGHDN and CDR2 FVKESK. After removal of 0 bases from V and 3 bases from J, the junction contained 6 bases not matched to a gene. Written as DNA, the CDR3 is TGTGCCAGCAGCCAAGAATTGGGACTAGCGGGGGATAAAGAGACCCAGTACTTC. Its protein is CASSQELGLAGDKETQYF.

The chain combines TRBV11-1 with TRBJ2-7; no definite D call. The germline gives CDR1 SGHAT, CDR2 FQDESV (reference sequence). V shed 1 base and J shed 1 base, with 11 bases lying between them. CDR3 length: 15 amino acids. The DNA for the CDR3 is TGTGCCAGCAGCTTAGGAGCAGGCTATTCCTACGAGCAGTACTTC. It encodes CASSLGAGYSYEQYF.

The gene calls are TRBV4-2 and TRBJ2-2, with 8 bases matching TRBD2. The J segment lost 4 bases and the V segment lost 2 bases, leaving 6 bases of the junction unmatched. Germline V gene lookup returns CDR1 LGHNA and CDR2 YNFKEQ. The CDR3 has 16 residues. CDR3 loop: CASSQTGLALTGELFF. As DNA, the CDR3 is TGTGCCAGCAGCCAAACAGGACTAGCCCTCACCGGGGAGCTGTTTTTT.

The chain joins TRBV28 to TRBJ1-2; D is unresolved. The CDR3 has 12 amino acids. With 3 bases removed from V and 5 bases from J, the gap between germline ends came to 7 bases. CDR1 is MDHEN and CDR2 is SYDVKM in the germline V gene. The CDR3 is CASSFVQYGYTF. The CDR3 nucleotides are TGTGCCAGCAGTTTTGTACAGTATGGCTACACCTTC.

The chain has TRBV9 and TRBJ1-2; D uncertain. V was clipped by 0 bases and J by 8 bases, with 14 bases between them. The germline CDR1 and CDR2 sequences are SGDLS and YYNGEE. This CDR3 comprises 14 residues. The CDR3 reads CASSVALESRGYTF. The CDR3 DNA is TGTGCCAGCAGCGTAGCCCTGGAGTCTAGGGGCTACACCTTC.

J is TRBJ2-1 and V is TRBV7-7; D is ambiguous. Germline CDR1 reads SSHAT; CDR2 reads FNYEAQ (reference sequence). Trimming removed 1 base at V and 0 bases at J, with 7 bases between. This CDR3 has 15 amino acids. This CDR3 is CASSLGSSSYNEQFF. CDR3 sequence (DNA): TGTGCCAGCAGCTTAGGGTCCAGCTCCTACAATGAGCAGTTCTTC.

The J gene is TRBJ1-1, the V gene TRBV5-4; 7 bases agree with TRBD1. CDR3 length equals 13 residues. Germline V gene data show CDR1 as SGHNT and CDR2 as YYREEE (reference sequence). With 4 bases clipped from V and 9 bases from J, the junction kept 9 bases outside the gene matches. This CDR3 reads CASSDHPGQQAFF. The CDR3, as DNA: TGTGCCAGCAGCGACCACCCGGGACAGCAAGCTTTCTTT.